The entry that follows covers one TCR beta chain sequence. Its antigen is unknown. The source of the sample is a study of regulatory T cells in long-lasting Graves disease. Study details: The antithyroid drugs taken by newly diagnosed Graves' patients had been used for under 3 months. Whole-study results and caveats: The study found TRBV28, TRBJ1-2 and TRBJ2-5 favored in persistent disease. Analysis covered peripheral blood alone, not thyroid tissue.

Building of the TCR beta libraries involved iRepertoire HTBI primers and Arm-PCR of CDR3 regions. TCRdb re-called the multiplex PCR reads through MiXCR, storing one row per CDR3 protein. This table holds 560,000 or so distinct CDR3 sequences, 16% found once. Time point meaning: newly diagnosed GD, antithyroid drugs for less than 3 months. Making the TCR library involved RNA that had been extracted from PBMCs. This CDR3 is built from 16 residues. Germline CDR1 and CDR2: SGHVS and FQNEAQ. V shed 5 bases, J shed 2 bases, and the junction held 10 bases outside the gene matches. The same data also went into a second study, on T cells in Graves' hyperthyroidism and ophthalmopathy. That paper states: Model-based prediction identified ophthalmopathy a median around 6.7 months prior to its onset.

The sequence derives from a man between 18 and 35 years old with Graves disease. Sample: peripheral blood mononuclear cells (PBMCs), taken at new diagnosis, from a patient treated with antithyroid drugs. V usage is TRBV7-8 and J usage is TRBJ2-5, with 8 bases that match TRBD2. The CDR3 sequence: CASSPLPGGGQETQYF. The CDR3 region has the DNA TGTGCCAGCAGCCCCCTCCCCGGGGGGGGGCAAGAGACCCAGTACTTC.